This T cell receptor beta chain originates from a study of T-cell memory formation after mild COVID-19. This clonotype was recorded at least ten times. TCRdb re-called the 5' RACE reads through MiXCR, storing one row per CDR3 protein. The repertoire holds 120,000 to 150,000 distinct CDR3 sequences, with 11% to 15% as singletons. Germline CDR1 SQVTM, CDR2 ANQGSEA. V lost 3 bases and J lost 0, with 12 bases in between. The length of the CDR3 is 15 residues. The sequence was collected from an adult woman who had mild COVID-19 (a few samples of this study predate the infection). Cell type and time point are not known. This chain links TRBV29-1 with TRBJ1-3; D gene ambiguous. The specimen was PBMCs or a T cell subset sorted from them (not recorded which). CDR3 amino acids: CSVERYESSGNTIYF. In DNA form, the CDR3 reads TGCAGCGTTGAGCGATATGAGAGCTCTGGAAACACCATATATTTT. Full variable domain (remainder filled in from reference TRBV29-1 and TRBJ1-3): SAVISQKPSRDICQRGTSLTIQCQVDSQVTMMFWYRQQPGQSLTLIATANQGSEATYESGFVIDKFPISRPNLTFSTLTVSNMSPEDSSIYLCSVERYESSGNTIYFGEGSWLTVV.